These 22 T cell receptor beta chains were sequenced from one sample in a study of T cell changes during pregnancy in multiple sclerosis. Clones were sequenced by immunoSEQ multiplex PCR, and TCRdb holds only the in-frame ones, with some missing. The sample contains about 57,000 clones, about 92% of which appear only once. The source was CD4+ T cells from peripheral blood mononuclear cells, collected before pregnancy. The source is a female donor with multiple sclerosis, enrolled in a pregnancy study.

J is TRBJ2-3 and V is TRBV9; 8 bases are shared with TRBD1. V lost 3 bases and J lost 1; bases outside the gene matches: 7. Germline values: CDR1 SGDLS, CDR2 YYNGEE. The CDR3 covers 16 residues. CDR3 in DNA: TGTGCCAGCAGCGCCGGACAGGGCCTCCGCACAGATACGCAGTATTTT. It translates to CASSAGQGLRTDTQYF. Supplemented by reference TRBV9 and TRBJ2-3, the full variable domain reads DSGVTQTPKHLITATGQRVTLRCSPRSGDLSVYWYQQSLDQGLQFLIQYYNGEERAKGNILERFSAQQFPDLHSELNLSSLELGDSALYFCASSAGQGLRTDTQYFGPGTRLTVL.

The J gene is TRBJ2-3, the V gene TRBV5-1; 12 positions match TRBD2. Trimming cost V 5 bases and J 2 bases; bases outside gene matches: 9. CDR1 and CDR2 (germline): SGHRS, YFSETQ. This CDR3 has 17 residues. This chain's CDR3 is CASSSGLAGTLTDTQYF. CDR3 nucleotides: TGCGCCAGCAGTTCAGGACTAGCGGGAACCCTCACAGATACGCAGTATTTT.

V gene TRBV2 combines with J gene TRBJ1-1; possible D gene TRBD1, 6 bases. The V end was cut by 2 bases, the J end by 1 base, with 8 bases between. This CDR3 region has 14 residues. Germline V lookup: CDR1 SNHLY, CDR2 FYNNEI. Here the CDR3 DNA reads TGTGCCAGCAGTGAACAAGGGGGGAACACTGAAGCTTTCTTT. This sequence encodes CASSEQGGNTEAFF.

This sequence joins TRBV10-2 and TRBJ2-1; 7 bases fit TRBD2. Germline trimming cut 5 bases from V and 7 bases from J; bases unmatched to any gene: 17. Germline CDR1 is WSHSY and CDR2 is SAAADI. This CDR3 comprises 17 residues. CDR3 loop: CASSPRRRGEGENEQFF. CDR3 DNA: TGCGCCAGCAGTCCCCGCCGCCGGGGGGAGGGAGAAAATGAGCAGTTCTTC.

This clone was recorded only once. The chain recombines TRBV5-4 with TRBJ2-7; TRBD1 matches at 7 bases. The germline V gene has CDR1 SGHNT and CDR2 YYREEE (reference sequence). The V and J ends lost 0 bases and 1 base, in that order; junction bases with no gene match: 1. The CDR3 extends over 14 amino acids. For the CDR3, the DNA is TGTGCCAGCAGCTTGGGGGACAGATCCTACGAGCAGTACTTC. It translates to CASSLGDRSYEQYF. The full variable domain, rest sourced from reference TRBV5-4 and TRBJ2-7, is ETGVTQSPTHLIKTRGQQVTLRCSSQSGHNTVSWYQQALGQGPQFIFQYYREEENGRGNFPPRFSGLQFPNYSSELNVNALELDDSALYLCASSLGDRSYEQYFGPGTRLTVT.

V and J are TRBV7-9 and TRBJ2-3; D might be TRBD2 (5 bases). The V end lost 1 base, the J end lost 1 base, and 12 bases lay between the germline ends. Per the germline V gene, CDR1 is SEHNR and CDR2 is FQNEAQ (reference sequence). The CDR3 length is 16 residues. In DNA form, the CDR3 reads TGTGCCAGCAGCTTAGGGGGAGTTAGACGCACAGATACGCAGTATTTT. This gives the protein CASSLGGVRRTDTQYF.

The chain's CDR3 is CASSRDRVQNEQFF. CDR3 coding DNA: TGTGCCAGCAGCCGGGACAGGGTACAGAATGAGCAGTTCTTC. The rearrangement joins TRBV7-3 to TRBJ2-1; 9 bases agree with TRBD1. The CDR3 totals 14 residues. The germline V gene encodes CDR1 SGHTA and CDR2 FQGTGA. Trimming removed 5 bases from V and 7 bases from J; junction bases left unmatched: 6.

The CDR3: CASSSTGGAETEAFF. DNA for the CDR3: TGTGCCAGCAGCTCCACAGGGGGCGCAGAAACTGAAGCTTTCTTT. The rearrangement links TRBV5-6 to TRBJ1-1; TRBD1 matches at 9 bases. Germline lookup yields CDR1 SGHDT and CDR2 YYEEEE. Trimming removed 3 bases from V and 5 bases from J; junction bases left unmatched: 8. The CDR3 length is 15 residues.

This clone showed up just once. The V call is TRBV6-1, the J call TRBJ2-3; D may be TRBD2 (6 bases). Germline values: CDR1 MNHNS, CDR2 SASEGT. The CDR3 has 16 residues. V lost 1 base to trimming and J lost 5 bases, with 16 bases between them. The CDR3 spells CASSEEAGRFRDTQYF. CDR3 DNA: TGTGCCAGCAGTGAAGAGGCAGGGAGGTTTAGAGATACGCAGTATTTT.

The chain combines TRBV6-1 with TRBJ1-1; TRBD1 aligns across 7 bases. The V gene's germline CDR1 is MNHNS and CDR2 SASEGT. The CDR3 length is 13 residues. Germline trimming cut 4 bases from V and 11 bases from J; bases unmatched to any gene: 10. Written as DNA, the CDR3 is TGTGCCAGCAGTGCCGGGGACAGCGCCTGGGCTTTCTTT. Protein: CASSAGDSAWAFF.

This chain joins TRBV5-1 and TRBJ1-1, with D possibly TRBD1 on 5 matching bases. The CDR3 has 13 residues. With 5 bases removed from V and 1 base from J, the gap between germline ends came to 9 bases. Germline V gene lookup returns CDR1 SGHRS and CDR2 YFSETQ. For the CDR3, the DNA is TGCGCCAGCAGACACGGGGGGAACACTGAAGCTTTCTTT. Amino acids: CASRHGGNTEAFF.

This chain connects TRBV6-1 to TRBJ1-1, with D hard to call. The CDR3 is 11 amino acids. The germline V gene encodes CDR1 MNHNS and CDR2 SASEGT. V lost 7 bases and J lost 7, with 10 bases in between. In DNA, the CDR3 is TGTGCCAGCACCCTCGACATTGAAGCTTTCTTT. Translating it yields CASTLDIEAFF.

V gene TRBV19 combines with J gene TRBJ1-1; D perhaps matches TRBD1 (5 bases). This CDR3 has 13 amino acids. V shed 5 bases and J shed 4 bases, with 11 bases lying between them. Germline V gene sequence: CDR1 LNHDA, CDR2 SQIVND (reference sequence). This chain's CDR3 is CASSGAMGTEAFF. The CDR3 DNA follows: TGTGCCAGTAGTGGGGCTATGGGCACTGAAGCTTTCTTT.

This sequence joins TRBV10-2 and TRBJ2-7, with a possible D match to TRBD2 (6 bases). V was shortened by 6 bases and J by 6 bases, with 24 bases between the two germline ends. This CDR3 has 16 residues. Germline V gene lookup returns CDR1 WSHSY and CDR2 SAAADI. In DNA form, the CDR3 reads TGCGCCAGCAGGAGTGAGACTAGTAAGTTCCTGGGCGAGCAGTACTTC. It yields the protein CASRSETSKFLGEQYF.

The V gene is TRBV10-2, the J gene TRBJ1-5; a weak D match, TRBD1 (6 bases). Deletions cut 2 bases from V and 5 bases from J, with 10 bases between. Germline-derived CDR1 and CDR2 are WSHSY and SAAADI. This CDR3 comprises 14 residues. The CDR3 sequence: CASSEGGGDQPQHF. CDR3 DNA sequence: TGCGCCAGCAGTGAGGGGGGCGGCGATCAGCCCCAGCATTTT.

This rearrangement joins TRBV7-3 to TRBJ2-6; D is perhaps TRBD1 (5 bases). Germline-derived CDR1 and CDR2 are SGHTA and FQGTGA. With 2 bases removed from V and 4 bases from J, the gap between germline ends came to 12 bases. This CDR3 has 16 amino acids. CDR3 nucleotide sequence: TGTGCCAGCAGCTTAGGTGCAGGGTCCGGGGCCAACGTCCTGACTTTC. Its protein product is CASSLGAGSGANVLTF.

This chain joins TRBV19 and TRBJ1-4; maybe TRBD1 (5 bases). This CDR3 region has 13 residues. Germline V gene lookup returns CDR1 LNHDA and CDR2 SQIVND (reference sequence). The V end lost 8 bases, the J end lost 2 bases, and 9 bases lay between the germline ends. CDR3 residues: CASLKGTNEKLFF. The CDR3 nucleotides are TGTGCCAGTCTAAAGGGGACTAATGAAAAACTGTTTTTT.

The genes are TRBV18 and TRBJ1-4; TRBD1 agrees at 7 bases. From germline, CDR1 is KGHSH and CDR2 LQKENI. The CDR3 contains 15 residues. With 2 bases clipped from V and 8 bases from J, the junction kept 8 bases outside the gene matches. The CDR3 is CASSPSDRVNEKLFF. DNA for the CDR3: TGTGCCAGCTCACCAAGCGACAGGGTAAACGAAAAACTGTTTTTT. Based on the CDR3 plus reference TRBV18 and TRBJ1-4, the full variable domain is NAGVMQNPRHLVRRRGQEARLRCSPMKGHSHVYWYRQLPEEGLKFMVYLQKENIIDESGMPKERFSAEFPKEGPSILRIQQVVRGDSAAYFCASSPSDRVNEKLFFGSGTQLSVL.

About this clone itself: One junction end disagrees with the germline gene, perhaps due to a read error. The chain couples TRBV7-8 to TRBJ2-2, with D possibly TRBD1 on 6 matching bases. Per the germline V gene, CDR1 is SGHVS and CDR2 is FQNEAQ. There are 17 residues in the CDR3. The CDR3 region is CASSLALGTKIAGELFF. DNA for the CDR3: TGTGCCAGCAGCCTAGCCCTTGGGACAAAAATTGCCGGGGAGCTGTTTTTT. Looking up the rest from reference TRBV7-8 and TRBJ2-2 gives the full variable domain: GAGVSQSPRYKVAKRGQDVALRCDPISGHVSLFWYQQALGQGPEFLTYFQNEAQLDKSGLPSDRFFAERPEGSVSTLKIQRTQQEDSAVYLCASSLALGTKIAGELFFGEGSRLTVL.

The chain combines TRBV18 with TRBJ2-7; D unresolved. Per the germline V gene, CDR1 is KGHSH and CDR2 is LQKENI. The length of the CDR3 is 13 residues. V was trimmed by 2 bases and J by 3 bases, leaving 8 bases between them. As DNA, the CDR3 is TGTGCCAGCTCACCATTGGAGCACTACGAGCAGTACTTC. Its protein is CASSPLEHYEQYF. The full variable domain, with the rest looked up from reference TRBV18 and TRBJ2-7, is NAGVMQNPRHLVRRRGQEARLRCSPMKGHSHVYWYRQLPEEGLKFMVYLQKENIIDESGMPKERFSAEFPKEGPSILRIQQVVRGDSAAYFCASSPLEHYEQYFGPGTRLTVT.

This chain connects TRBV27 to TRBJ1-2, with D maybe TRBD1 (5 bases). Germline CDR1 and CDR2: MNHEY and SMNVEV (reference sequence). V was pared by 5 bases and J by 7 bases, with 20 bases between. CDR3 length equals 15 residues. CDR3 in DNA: TGTGCCAGCAGTCCCGATACTAGGAGGGGTGTTGGCTACACCTTC. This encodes CASSPDTRRGVGYTF.

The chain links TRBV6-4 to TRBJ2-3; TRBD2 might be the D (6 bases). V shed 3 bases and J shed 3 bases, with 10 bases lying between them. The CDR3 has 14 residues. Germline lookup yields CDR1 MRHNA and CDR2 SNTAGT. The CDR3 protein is CASSEAGGTDTQYF. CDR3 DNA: TGTGCCAGCAGTGAAGCCGGGGGAACAGATACGCAGTATTTT.